This passage covers 29 T cell receptor beta chains from one sample sequenced in a study of blood T cells in healthy people across ages. With a J-beta primer mix and a sample-barcoded 5' primer, a second PCR ran roughly 6 to 11 cycles. From the 5' RACE reads, TCRdb called clonotypes with MiXCR, one entry per CDR3 protein. The top ten hold under 20% of the sample, which has about 1 million distinct CDR3 sequences, around 43% seen once. Sample: blood. These receptors came from a woman aged 55-75 years in good health.

The CDR3 bases are TGTGCCACCAGTGATTTGCAGGAGGGTGAGCAGTACTTC. Translation: CATSDLQEGEQYF. The J gene is TRBJ2-5, the V gene TRBV24-1, with D perhaps matching TRBD2 (6 bases). CDR1 KGHDR and CDR2 SFDVKD come from the germline V gene. V was shortened by 0 bases and J by 11 bases, with 12 bases between the two germline ends. The CDR3 totals 13 residues.

This clonotype was detected ten times or more. The chain recombines TRBV7-9 with TRBJ2-3; no clear D gene. The germline V and J ends were trimmed by 0 bases and 0 bases, with 10 bases remaining between them. There are 16 residues in the CDR3. Germline CDR1 reads SEHNR; CDR2 reads FQNEAQ (reference sequence). Here the CDR3 reads CASSLAAKVSTDTQYF. As DNA, the CDR3 is TGTGCCAGCAGCTTAGCGGCCAAAGTTAGCACAGATACGCAGTATTTT.

The chain joins TRBV29-1 to TRBJ2-3; D not certain. Looked up from germline, CDR1 is SQVTM and CDR2 is ANQGSEA. CDR3 size: 11 residues. Trimming cost V 3 bases and J 6 bases, with 7 bases left between them. The CDR3 spells CSVDRVDTQYF. CDR3 in DNA: TGCAGCGTTGACCGGGTCGATACGCAGTATTTT.

The chain employs TRBV4-2 and TRBJ1-2, with D uncertain. V lost 0 bases to trimming and J lost 8 bases, with 10 bases between them. CDR1 is LGHNA and CDR2 is YNFKEQ in the germline V gene. The CDR3 is 13 residues long. Written as DNA, the CDR3 is TGTGCCAGCAGCCAAGATAGTCATCGGGGCTACACCTTC. Translation: CASSQDSHRGYTF.

Remarks on this clonotype: Mismatch with germline at one junction end may stem from a read error. The V gene is TRBV9, the J gene TRBJ2-1; D possibly corresponds to TRBD1 (5 bases). The V gene's germline CDR1 is SGDLS and CDR2 YYNGEE. The CDR3 runs to 16 residues. CDR3 nucleotide sequence: TGTGCCAGCAGCGTAGATTCAGGGAACTCCCACAATGAGCAGTTCTTC. Protein sequence: CASSVDSGNSHNEQFF.

This clonotype has only a few counts. V and J are TRBV9 and TRBJ2-5; D remains ambiguous. The J call may not be correct, given that the DNA end is closer to TRBJ2-7. Germline CDR1 SGDLS, CDR2 YYNGEE. The CDR3 is 15 amino acids. This CDR3 reads CASSVVWQALYEQYF. CDR3 in DNA: TGTGCCAGCAGCGTAGTTTGGCAGGCGCTCTACGAGCAGTACTTC.

Concerning this clonotype itself: This may be a read error, as it is one base from a much larger clone. This sequence joins TRBV11-1 and TRBJ2-3, with D possibly matching TRBD2 (5 bases). This CDR3 spans 16 amino acids. Between the trimmed V and J ends, which lost 1 base and 2 bases, there was a span of 13 bases. Germline V lookup: CDR1 SGHAT, CDR2 FQDESV (reference sequence). The CDR3 nucleotides read TGTGCCAGCAGCTTAGAGGATTACGGGGACACAGATACGCAGTATTTT. This sequence encodes CASSLEDYGDTDTQYF.

This sequence joins TRBV2 and TRBJ1-2, with D maybe TRBD1 (5 bases). CDR1 is SNHLY, CDR2 FYNNEI, per germline. This CDR3 region has 14 residues. V was cut by 1 base and J by 4 bases, with 10 bases left in between. The CDR3 DNA sequence: TGTGCCAGCAGTGAAGGCCTCGGGACCTATGGCTACACCTTC. Protein: CASSEGLGTYGYTF.

V is TRBV6-5 and J is TRBJ2-3; D call uncertain. The V gene's germline CDR1 is MNHEY and CDR2 SVGAGI. V was clipped by 7 bases and J by 4 bases, with 9 bases between them. CDR3 length: 12 amino acids. The CDR3 is CASIRAPDTQYF. CDR3 in DNA: TGTGCCAGCATCCGTGCCCCAGATACGCAGTATTTT.

This chain links TRBV12-3 or TRBV12-4 with TRBJ2-7, with 9 bases identical to TRBD1. The CDR3 sequence is 15 residues long. V lost 4 bases to trimming and J lost 2 bases; unmatched junction nucleotides: 6. The CDR3 loop is CASSWDRVITYEQYF. The CDR3 DNA reads as TGTGCCAGCAGTTGGGACAGGGTGATCACCTACGAGCAGTACTTC.

The chain links TRBV10-3 to TRBJ2-1; no reliable D call. The tail of the sequence fits TRBJ2-7 better, so the J call may be wrong. This CDR3 is built from 14 residues. The germline CDR1 and CDR2 sequences are ENHRY and SYGVKD. The CDR3 spells CAISEGRSYNEQYF. DNA for the CDR3: TGTGCCATCAGTGAGGGTCGGTCCTACAATGAGCAGTACTTC.

The chain carries TRBV7-9 and TRBJ2-3; TRBD2 aligns across 7 bases. Unmatched junction bases numbered 6, after V lost 2 bases and J lost 1 base. Germline V lookup: CDR1 SEHNR, CDR2 FQNEAQ (reference sequence). The CDR3 has 16 residues. The CDR3 sequence is CASSLLAGVGTDTQYF. The CDR3, as DNA: TGTGCCAGCAGCTTACTCGCGGGAGTGGGCACAGATACGCAGTATTTT.

Ten or more counts support this clonotype. V gene TRBV20-1 combines with J gene TRBJ2-7; D uncertain. V was pared by 3 bases and J by 0 bases, with 9 bases between. The germline CDR1 and CDR2 sequences are DFQATT and SNEGSKA (reference sequence). CDR3 length equals 13 residues. CDR3 protein: CSASQDGSYEQYF. For the CDR3, the DNA is TGCAGTGCTAGCCAGGACGGCTCCTACGAGCAGTACTTC.

This chain links TRBV20-1 with TRBJ2-3; 15 bases align to TRBD2. CDR1 and CDR2 from the germline V gene are DFQATT and SNEGSKA (reference sequence). The CDR3 runs to 15 residues. Trimming cost V 4 bases and J 6 bases; bases outside gene matches: 5. The CDR3: CSAIGLAGGADTQYF. CDR3 DNA sequence: TGCAGTGCTATAGGACTAGCGGGAGGGGCGGATACGCAGTATTTT.

V usage is TRBV7-9 and J usage is TRBJ2-1, with D uncertain. With 3 bases removed from V and 7 bases from J, the gap between germline ends came to 16 bases. Germline CDR1 and CDR2: SEHNR and FQNEAQ (reference sequence). The CDR3 totals 15 residues. The CDR3 loop reads CASSFPVGTVNEQFF. In DNA form, the CDR3 reads TGTGCCAGCAGCTTCCCGGTGGGCACGGTTAATGAGCAGTTCTTC.

The chain links TRBV10-3 to TRBJ2-1, with 10 positions matching TRBD2. The germline V gene has CDR1 ENHRY and CDR2 SYGVKD. CDR3 length equals 15 residues. V lost 6 bases to trimming and J lost 7 bases; unmatched junction nucleotides: 9. The CDR3 spells CAIRIAGGGQNEQFF. DNA for the CDR3: TGTGCCATCAGGATAGCGGGAGGTGGGCAGAATGAGCAGTTCTTC.

CDR3 coding DNA: TGTGCCAGCAGTATCACCGGGACAGGGGGGTTAAACGAGCAGTACTTC. Its protein is CASSITGTGGLNEQYF. The gene calls are TRBV12-3 or TRBV12-4 and TRBJ2-7; 11 nucleotides line up with TRBD1. Trimming at V came to 5 bases and at J to 5 bases, leaving 11 bases not matched to a gene. The CDR3 loop spans 16 amino acids.

The chain joins TRBV7-2 to TRBJ2-1; D unclear. This CDR3 is 16 amino acids long. Germline CDR1 reads SGHTA; CDR2 reads FQGNSA. V lost 5 bases and J lost 2, with 16 bases in between. CDR3 protein: CASSAMVGPTYNEQFF. Written as DNA, the CDR3 is TGTGCCAGCAGCGCAATGGTAGGGCCCACCTACAATGAGCAGTTCTTC.

Worth noting for this clonotype: Germline is not matched at one junction end, which may reflect a read error. J is TRBJ1-1 and V is TRBV3-1, with D hard to call. The CDR3 has 13 amino acids. The V gene's germline CDR1 is LGHDT and CDR2 YNNKEL (reference sequence). The CDR3 sequence is CARSRTVNTEAFF. CDR3 nucleotide sequence: TGTGCCCGCAGTCGGACGGTGAACACTGAAGCTTTCTTT.

The chain has TRBV15 and TRBJ2-1; either TRBD1 or TRBD2 may fit D (5 bases each). Germline CDR1 and CDR2: LNHNV and YYDKDF (reference sequence). V lost 3 bases and J 10 bases, leaving 13 bases between the germline ends. The CDR3 sequence is 13 residues long. This CDR3 is CATSSQNRDEQFF. The CDR3 bases are TGTGCCACCAGCAGCCAAAACCGGGACGAGCAGTTCTTC.

This clonotype was counted ten times or more. The chain carries TRBV14 and TRBJ2-3; D perhaps matches TRBD1 (5 bases). Trimming pared 1 base from V and 0 bases from J, leaving 8 bases between. This CDR3 has 15 residues. The germline CDR1 and CDR2 sequences are SGHDN and FVKESK. This CDR3 is CASSQAGSSTDTQYF. CDR3 sequence (DNA): TGTGCCAGCAGCCAAGCAGGGTCTAGCACAGATACGCAGTATTTT.

V is TRBV7-9 and J is TRBJ2-1; 10 bases line up with TRBD2. The J call may be incorrect, as the DNA end agrees better with TRBJ2-7. This CDR3 region has 15 residues. Per germline, CDR1 SEHNR and CDR2 FQNEAQ (reference sequence). The CDR3 nucleotides read TGTGCCAGCAGCCCGCTAGCGGGGGCCTACAATGAGCAGTACTTC. Translated: CASSPLAGAYNEQYF.

CDR3 region: CASSKDLAVEQFF. The CDR3 nucleotides are TGTGCCAGCAGCAAAGATCTTGCGGTTGAGCAGTTCTTC. The genes are TRBV21-1 and TRBJ2-1. TRBV21-1 is a pseudogene. The CDR3 runs 13 residues.

This clonotype was detected only a few times. The chain employs TRBV5-1 and TRBJ2-4, with no clear D. V dropped 0 bases and J dropped 4 bases, with 8 bases sitting between them. CDR1 and CDR2 from the germline V gene are SGHRS and YFSETQ. This CDR3 is built from 14 residues. The CDR3 spells CASSLGGQKNIQYF. The CDR3, as DNA: TGCGCCAGCAGCTTGGGTGGGCAGAAAAACATTCAGTACTTC. Full variable domain (rest looked up from reference TRBV5-1 and TRBJ2-4): KAGVTQTPRYLIKTRGQQVTLSCSPISGHRSVSWYQQTPGQGLQFLFEYFSETQRNKGNFPGRFSGRQFSNSRSEMNVSTLELGDSALYLCASSLGGQKNIQYFGAGTRLSVL.

The V call is TRBV27, the J call TRBJ2-7, with 7 bases identical to TRBD1. The DNA matches TRBJ2-4 better at its end, which makes the J call doubtful. Germline CDR1 and CDR2: MNHEY and SMNVEV (reference sequence). The CDR3 has 16 residues. CDR3 protein: CASSLNPGQLRNIQYF. The CDR3 nucleotides are TGTGCCAGCAGTTTAAATCCGGGACAGCTTAGGAACATTCAGTACTTC.

The CDR3 loop is CASSVTGGRETQYF. The CDR3 DNA sequence: TGTGCCAGCAGCGTCACAGGGGGCAGGGAGACCCAGTACTTC. This chain links TRBV9 with TRBJ2-5, with 9 bases that match TRBD1. V lost 2 bases and J lost 5; bases outside the gene matches: 4. This CDR3 region has 14 residues. The germline V gene encodes CDR1 SGDLS and CDR2 YYNGEE.

The chain links TRBV9 to TRBJ2-1; D is unclear. The V and J ends lost 4 bases and 5 bases respectively, with 16 bases between them. This CDR3 contains 15 residues. CDR1 and CDR2 from the germline V gene are SGDLS and YYNGEE. CDR3 coding DNA: TGTGCCAGCAGCTCTAGGGTTAGGTCGGACAATGAGCAGTTCTTC. Translating it yields CASSSRVRSDNEQFF.

The chain has TRBV19 and TRBJ1-5; D not resolved. V lost 7 bases to trimming and J lost 3 bases, with 10 bases between them. Germline V gene lookup returns CDR1 LNHDA and CDR2 SQIVND (reference sequence). The CDR3 totals 13 residues. CDR3 in amino acids: CASTGQDNQPQHF. In DNA form, the CDR3 reads TGTGCCAGTACCGGCCAGGACAATCAGCCCCAGCATTTT.

This clonotype was seen many times. This chain joins TRBV7-8 and TRBJ2-7; D may be TRBD1 (5 bases). Between the trimmed V and J ends, which lost 2 bases and 7 bases, there was a span of 9 bases. Germline V gives CDR1 SGHVS, CDR2 FQNEAQ. The CDR3 contains 12 residues. CDR3 nucleotide sequence: TGTGCCAGCAGCTTACCGCCAGGGGAGCAGTACTTC. It translates to CASSLPPGEQYF.